This T cell receptor (beta chain) was identified during a study of post-analysis software for immune sequencing data. Overall study findings and caveats: Included in a set of several TRBV segments more frequent in patients than controls were TRBV5-6, TRBV5-1 and TRBV20-1. Under F measure analysis, samples from one preparation batch co-clustered strongly. Normalized Chao1 diversity in multiple sclerosis patients fell significantly below that of controls.

The TCR beta cDNA libraries carried unique molecular identifiers. TCRdb passed the PCR reads through MiXCR, listing each CDR3 protein once. This sample yields approximately 350,000 distinct CDR3 sequences, of which roughly 35% are seen a single time; roughly 13% belongs to the top ten. As to this clonotype: Its specificity is unknown.

The V gene lost 0 bases and the J gene lost 3 bases, with 14 bases spanning the gap. Germline V gene sequence: CDR1 MNHNY, CDR2 SVGAGI (reference sequence). This CDR3 is built from 16 residues. The J gene is TRBJ1-2, the V gene TRBV6-6; TRBD1 is a possible D gene (6 bases). This TCR was recovered from a girl aged 5 to 17 with multiple sclerosis. Material for sequencing was blood. In DNA, the CDR3 is TGTGCCAGCAGTTACTCCGGACAGCGCACAGACTATGGCTACACCTTC. It yields the protein CASSYSGQRTDYGYTF.